This T cell receptor (beta chain) stems from a study of CD8 T cells in ankylosing spondylitis. General study points: What appeared characteristic of ankylosing spondylitis blood was a TCR beta motif of about eight highly homologous variants. Clones tied to disease were said to be significantly enriched in matched ankylosing spondylitis synovial fluid. In synovial fluid and blood from reactive arthritis, some motif variants were previously reported.

MiXCR, applied by TCRdb to the 5' RACE reads, yields one record per CDR3 protein. The data contain more than 500,000 distinct CDR3 sequences, about 5.4% of them singletons. The CDR3 extends over 16 amino acids. Germline assignment: CDR1 SGHVS and CDR2 FNYEAQ. Trimming pared 5 bases from V and 1 base from J, leaving 14 bases between. This clonotype was counted between two and nine times. The antigen is unknown. Material: blood, either unsorted or a sorted T cell fraction (not recorded which). V is TRBV7-6 and J is TRBJ2-2; possibly TRBD1 for D (5 bases). This clonotype originated in a male donor with ankylosing spondylitis. The DNA of the CDR3 is TGTGCCAGCAGCCTAAGGGGCCAGGGGAACACCGGGGAGCTGTTTTTT. Its translation: CASSLRGQGNTGELFF.